The rows below give T cell receptor beta chains drawn from one sample of a study of CD8 T cells in ankylosing spondylitis. TCRdb itself ran the 5' RACE reads through MiXCR, one entry per CDR3 protein. The data show some 240,000 distinct CDR3 sequences, with 7.3% seen just once and 13% to 15% held by the top ten. The sample consisted of blood, either unsorted or a sorted T cell fraction (not recorded which). The receptors were sampled from a male donor with ankylosing spondylitis. Both conserved end residues are part of each CDR3. The order of the fields is J gene, clone size, V gene, D gene, CDR3 DNA, CDR3 protein. A D gene is named only where the DNA matches it firmly. Expanded clones get a size class; other rows say once, few or many, or leave the size out.

TRBJ2-1	many	TRBV6-2/TRBV6-3	.	TGTGCCAGCAGCCACTGGGAGGGGGGGAATGAGCAGTTCTTC	CASSHWEGGNEQFF
TRBJ1-1	many	TRBV4-3	.	TGCGCCAGCAGCCAAGATCAATCGGCTGAAAACAGGGCCATTGAAGCTTTCTTT	CASSQDQSAENRAIEAFF
TRBJ2-1	.	TRBV4-3	.	TGCGCCAGCAGCCAACACGTAAAAAGTTTGGGCCCCTACAATGAGCAGTTCTTC	CASSQHVKSLGPYNEQFF
TRBJ2-2	many	TRBV4-1	.	TGCGCCAGCAGGTTTAGTGGAGCCGGGGAGCTGTTTTTT	CASRFSGAGELFF
TRBJ2-7	many	TRBV7-9	TRBD1	TGTGCCAGCAGCGGACAGGGGACGTACGAGCAGTACTTC	CASSGQGTYEQYF
TRBJ2-7	many	TRBV30	.	TGTGCCTGGATCTCCGGCTACGAGCAGTACTTC	CAWISGYEQYF
TRBJ1-5	many	TRBV4-1	TRBD1	TGCGCCAGCAGCTTTCGGGACAGGCAGGGGCAGCCCCAGCATTTT	CASSFRDRQGQPQHF
TRBJ2-1	.	TRBV24-1	TRBD1	TGTGCCACCAGTGAATACGACAGGGCTCAAGGCTCCTACAATGAGCAGTTCTTC	CATSEYDRAQGSYNEQFF
TRBJ1-1	few	TRBV11-1	.	TGTGCCAGCAGCCCCGGGTGGGAAGCTTTCTTT	CASSPGWEAFF
TRBJ2-7	few	TRBV6-2/TRBV6-3	.	TGTGCCAGCAGCACGGGCTGGAGCTCCTACGAGCAGTACTTC	CASSTGWSSYEQYF
TRBJ1-3	few	TRBV19	.	TGTGCCAGTAGTACCTGGACAGACAGATCTGGAAACACCATATATTTT	CASSTWTDRSGNTIYF
TRBJ1-2	many	TRBV29-1	TRBD1	TGCAGCGTGAGACAGGGGTATACGGGCGGCTACACCTTC	CSVRQGYTGGYTF
TRBJ2-7	many	TRBV10-3	TRBD2	TGTGCCATCAGTCCCGGGACTAGCGGGGCCCTAAGGGACGAGCAGTACTTC	CAISPGTSGALRDEQYF
TRBJ1-2	few	TRBV7-6	.	TGTGCCAGCAGCCTCACCCGACAGAGCGACTACACCTTC	CASSLTRQSDYTF
TRBJ2-7	many	TRBV6-2/TRBV6-3	TRBD2	TGTGCCAGCATCCCGGGGACTAGCGGGACTGACGAGCAGTACTTC	CASIPGTSGTDEQYF
TRBJ1-4	many	TRBV9	.	TGTGCCAGCAGCGGATTACAGGGAAAACTGTTTTTT	CASSGLQGKLFF
TRBJ2-7	many	TRBV5-1	.	TGCGCCAGCAGCTTGACTTCCTCAAACCCATCCTACGAGCAGTACTTC	CASSLTSSNPSYEQYF
TRBJ2-1	many	TRBV5-6	.	TGTGCCAGCAGCTTGGAGATTGTACTATACAATGAGCAGTTCTTC	CASSLEIVLYNEQFF
TRBJ2-3	many	TRBV10-3	.	TGTGCCATCAGTGACCTGAGAGAGGACACAGATACGCAGTATTTT	CAISDLREDTDTQYF
TRBJ2-7	few	TRBV9	.	TGTGCCAGCAGCGTAGGTCGCGGGCGGGTCTACGAGCAGTACTTC	CASSVGRGRVYEQYF
TRBJ1-1	many	TRBV7-2	.	TGTGCCAGCAGCTTAGCCGTTCTGGATCCCAGGGCAGCTTTCTTT	CASSLAVLDPRAAFF
TRBJ2-2	many	TRBV14	.	TGTGCCAGCAGCTCCGTTGGTCCCGGGGAGCTGTTTTTT	CASSSVGPGELFF
TRBJ1-1	many	TRBV11-2	.	TGTGCCAGCACCTGGGGGGGGTCCGCTGAAGCTTTCTTT	CASTWGGSAEAFF
TRBJ2-5	many	TRBV4-2	.	TGTGCCAGCAGCCAAGAAGCGGGGACCCAGTACTTC	CASSQEAGTQYF
TRBJ2-7	.	TRBV11-2	TRBD1	TGTGCCAGCAGCTCTCGGACTGGGACAGCCTACGAGCAGTACTTC	CASSSRTGTAYEQYF
TRBJ1-5	many	TRBV10-3	TRBD1	TGTGCCATTGGCACAGGGGAGGGTCAGCCCCAGCATTTT	CAIGTGEGQPQHF
TRBJ2-5	many	TRBV12-3/TRBV12-4	.	TGTGCCAGCAGTTTGCAGGGGAGCGGGGAGACCCAGTACTTC	CASSLQGSGETQYF
TRBJ2-3	many	TRBV10-3	.	TGTGCCATCAGCAGTACCCTTAGCTCCCCCGCAGATACGCAGTATTTT	CAISSTLSSPADTQYF
TRBJ2-1	few	TRBV11-2	.	TGTGCCAGCAGCTTAGTGAGACTGGGACTCTCCTACAATGAGCAGTTCTTC	CASSLVRLGLSYNEQFF
TRBJ1-1	.	TRBV5-6	TRBD1	TGTGCCAGCAGCTTGGAAACGGGACAGGGGGCTACTGAAGCTTTCTTT	CASSLETGQGATEAFF
TRBJ2-7	many	TRBV29-1	TRBD1	TGCAGCGTCACTCATGGGACAGGGTCCCACGAGCAGTACTTC	CSVTHGTGSHEQYF
TRBJ1-1	many	TRBV6-1	.	TGTGCCAGCAGTAAGTCCACAGGTTGGGTACCCACTGAAGCTTTCTTT	CASSKSTGWVPTEAFF
TRBJ1-1	.	TRBV6-5	.	TGTGCCAGCAGTTACTTGGACGGCGACACTGAAGCTTTCTTT	CASSYLDGDTEAFF
TRBJ2-5	few	TRBV9	.	TGTGCCAGCAGCGACTTGGCGGAGGCCGCGGAGACCCAGTACTTC	CASSDLAEAAETQYF
TRBJ2-1	.	TRBV11-2	.	TGTGCCAGCAGCGACGGGGACACCCCAGACAATGAGCAGTTCTTC	CASSDGDTPDNEQFF
TRBJ2-7	few	TRBV7-6	TRBD2	TGTGCCAGCAGCTTTGCGGATACGGGACTAGCGGGAGGTTACGAGCAGTACTTC	CASSFADTGLAGGYEQYF
TRBJ1-1	many	TRBV28	.	TGTGCCAGCAGTGACTTTGACAGAGAAGCTTTCTTT	CASSDFDREAFF
TRBJ1-6	many	TRBV14	.	TGTGCCAGCAGCCACGGGGGAATCTCACCCCTCCACTTT	CASSHGGISPLHF
TRBJ2-5	.	TRBV7-8	TRBD1	TGTGCCAGCAGCAGACCCCGGGACAGGGTTTTATGGTACGAGACCCAGTACTTC	CASSRPRDRVLWYETQYF
TRBJ2-1	.	TRBV7-9	TRBD2	TGTGCCAGCAGCTTAACGGGAGGGTTTAACAATGAGCAGTTCTTC	CASSLTGGFNNEQFF
TRBJ2-4	many	TRBV20-1	TRBD1	TGCAGTGCTTGGCTCCGGGACAGCTTAGCCAAAAACATTCAGTACTTC	CSAWLRDSLAKNIQYF
TRBJ2-1	many	TRBV6-4	TRBD1	TGTGCCAGCAGTGCCACAGGGGCACTTTGGGATGAGCAGTTCTTC	CASSATGALWDEQFF
TRBJ2-7	.	TRBV4-2	.	TGTGCCAGCAGCCAAGAGGGGTGGAGGGCCTACGAGCAGTACTTC	CASSQEGWRAYEQYF
TRBJ2-7	many	TRBV7-9	TRBD2	TGTGCCAGCAGCTTAGTCGGGACTAGCGGTACCTACGAGCAGTACTTC	CASSLVGTSGTYEQYF
TRBJ2-3	many	TRBV7-9	.	TGTGCCAGCAGTTCCGCACTGGCGGATACGCAGTATTTT	CASSSALADTQYF
TRBJ2-7	many	TRBV27	.	TGTGCCAGCAGTTTTTCACCGCCGGGCGAGCAGTACTTC	CASSFSPPGEQYF
TRBJ1-1	few	TRBV19	.	TGTGCCAGTAGTATTGGCCCCTCTGAAGCTTTCTTT	CASSIGPSEAFF
TRBJ2-1	.	TRBV3-1	.	TGTGCCAGCAGCCAAATCGGGACTGCGGGATTACCCTACTCCTACAATGAGCAGTTCTTC	CASSQIGTAGLPYSYNEQFF